These T cell receptor beta chains were read from a single sample in a study of blood T cell repertoires in COVID-19. Some clones are missing from TCRdb's copy, which holds only in-frame ones; the method was immunoSEQ multiplex PCR. The sample includes just over 90,000 clones, roughly 90% of them seen just once. Sample: peripheral blood. Every receptor here comes from a human donor with active COVID-19. The donor label of this sample is uncertain. Both conserved end residues are trimmed from each CDR3. D genes are given only for firm matches.

>TRBJ2-1|.|TRBV10-2
ASSGTGPPVYNEQF
>TRBJ1-4|.|TRBV21-1
ASSKVISGTEVLFVTNEKLF
>TRBJ1-4|TRBD1|TRBV7-8
ASSSWTGGNEKLF
>TRBJ2-2|TRBD1|TRBV6-1
ASSDVLGQGRTGELF
>TRBJ1-1|.|TRBV5-8
ASSLDTGEYTEAF
>TRBJ2-3|.|TRBV10-1
ASRDSVGDTQY
>TRBJ1-5|.|TRBV1
TSSQQLEQGALNQPQH
>TRBJ2-2|TRBD1|TRBV28
ACTGGYTGELF
>TRBJ2-2|.|TRBV12-3/TRBV12-4
ASTLGTGELF
>TRBJ2-3|TRBD2|TRBV9
ASSAQGRGVFLDTQY
>TRBJ1-4|TRBD1|TRBV7-2
ASSLGGTGYEKLF
>TRBJ2-5|.|TRBV5-1
ASRSGRLETQY
>TRBJ1-1|.|TRBV7-8
ASRTRRGGSAEAF
>TRBJ1-1|.|TRBV5-4
ASSHDRNTEAF
>TRBJ1-1|TRBD1|TRBV19
ASSIFGTGLPTEAF
>TRBJ2-7|TRBD1|TRBV7-2
ASSLSVQGAYEQY
>TRBJ1-2|TRBD1|TRBV5-4
ASSRDRVDGYT
>TRBJ2-5|TRBD2|TRBV3-1/TRBV3-2
ASSQEGLAGKETQY
>TRBJ2-1|.|TRBV6-6
ATQAPSNEQF
>TRBJ1-1|.|TRBV28
ASSNREGGKSAEAF
>TRBJ2-7|TRBD1|TRBV5-5
ASSNRPGTGASSWY
>TRBJ1-3|.|TRBV28
ASSPRWASGNTIY
>TRBJ2-3|TRBD2|TRBV6-1
ASSETSGGADTQY
>TRBJ2-5|.|TRBV4-1
ASSQDRGVLWGETQY
>TRBJ1-2|.|TRBV3-1/TRBV3-2
ASSQGRGSYGYT
>TRBJ2-1|TRBD1|TRBV27
ASSIQGGSYNEQF
>TRBJ1-2|TRBD1|TRBV6-6
ASSPRTGGLPNYGYT
>TRBJ1-5|.|TRBV2
ASSDREVGQPQH
>TRBJ2-2|.|TRBV7-2
ASSYYRVSNTGELF
>TRBJ1-1|TRBD1|TRBV3-1/TRBV3-2
ASSQVPGQGAPNTEAF
>TRBJ2-7|.|TRBV7-2
ASSPHGQSYEQY
>TRBJ1-2|.|TRBV6-5
ASSYRAERSGYT
>TRBJ1-1|.|TRBV7-3
ASSLDSAMGTEAF